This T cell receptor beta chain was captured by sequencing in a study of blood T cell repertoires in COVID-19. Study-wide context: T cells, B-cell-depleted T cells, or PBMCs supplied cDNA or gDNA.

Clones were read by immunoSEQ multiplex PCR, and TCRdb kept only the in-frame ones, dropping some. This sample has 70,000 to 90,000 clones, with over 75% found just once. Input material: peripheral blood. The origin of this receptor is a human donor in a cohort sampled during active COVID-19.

Here the CDR3 reads CASSPGQSSTDTQYF. As DNA, the CDR3 is TGTGCCAGCAGTCCTGGACAGTCATCCACAGATACGCAGTATTTT. The chain joins TRBV6-6 to TRBJ2-3; D possibly corresponds to TRBD1 (6 bases). The CDR3 sequence is 15 residues long. Germline CDR1 and CDR2: MNHNY and SVGAGI (reference sequence). V lost 5 bases and J lost 2, with 14 bases in between.